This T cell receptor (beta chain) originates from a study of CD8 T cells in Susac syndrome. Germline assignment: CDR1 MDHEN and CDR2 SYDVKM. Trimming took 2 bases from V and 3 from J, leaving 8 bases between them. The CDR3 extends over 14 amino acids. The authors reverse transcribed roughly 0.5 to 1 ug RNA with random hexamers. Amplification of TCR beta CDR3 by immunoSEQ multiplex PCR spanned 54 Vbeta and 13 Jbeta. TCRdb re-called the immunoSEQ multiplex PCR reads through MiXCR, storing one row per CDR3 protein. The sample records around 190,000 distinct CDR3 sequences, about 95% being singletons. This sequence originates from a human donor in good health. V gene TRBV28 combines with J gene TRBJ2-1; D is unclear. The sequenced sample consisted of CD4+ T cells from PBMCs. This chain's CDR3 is CASSLSLYYNEQFF. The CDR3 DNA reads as TGTGCCAGCAGTTTAAGTCTATACTACAATGAGCAGTTCTTC.